A selection of T cell receptor beta chains follows, all from one sample in a study of blood T cell repertoires in COVID-19. Only in-frame clones appear in the TCRdb table, and some are missing; sequencing was by immunoSEQ multiplex PCR. The sample has 120,000 to 150,000 clones, approximately 84% seen once. The sequencing sample was made of peripheral blood. The receptors originated from a human donor with acute or convalescent COVID-19. The donor label of this sample is uncertain. Both conserved end residues are part of each CDR3. D genes are given only for firm matches. Clone size is not always given. Where it is, it says once, few, many or a class for expanded clones.

j_gene: TRBJ1-6
d_gene: TRBD1
v_gene: TRBV6-5
abundance: NA
CDR3aa: CASSYWDRGNSPLHF
CDR3nt: TGTGCCAGCAGTTACTGGGACAGGGGCAATTCACCCCTCCACTTT

j_gene: TRBJ2-5
d_gene: TRBD1
v_gene: TRBV18
abundance: NA
CDR3aa: CASSQYRGREETQYF
CDR3nt: TGTGCCAGCTCACAATACAGGGGGCGGGAAGAGACCCAGTACTTC

j_gene: TRBJ2-1
d_gene: NA
v_gene: TRBV2
abundance: NA
CDR3aa: CASSEGAGWEFF
CDR3nt: TGTGCCAGCAGTGAGGGTGCAGGATGGGAGTTCTTC

j_gene: TRBJ2-6
d_gene: TRBD1
v_gene: TRBV15
abundance: NA
CDR3aa: CATSRGGTGDSGANVLTF
CDR3nt: TGTGCCACCAGCAGAGGGGGGACAGGAGACTCTGGGGCCAACGTCCTGACTTTC

j_gene: TRBJ1-1
d_gene: NA
v_gene: TRBV11-2
abundance: NA
CDR3aa: CASSLDIGWTTEAFF
CDR3nt: TGTGCCAGCAGCTTAGATATTGGGTGGACTACTGAAGCTTTCTTT

j_gene: TRBJ2-1
d_gene: TRBD2
v_gene: TRBV9
abundance: NA
CDR3aa: CASSVLAGANYNEQFF
CDR3nt: TGTGCCAGCAGCGTATTAGCGGGAGCAAACTACAATGAGCAGTTCTTC

j_gene: TRBJ1-1
d_gene: NA
v_gene: TRBV10-3
abundance: NA
CDR3aa: CASTYERRAFF
CDR3nt: TGTGCCTCCACCTACGAGAGGAGAGCTTTCTTT

j_gene: TRBJ2-7
d_gene: TRBD1
v_gene: TRBV24-1
abundance: NA
CDR3aa: CATSDRWGTGTYEQYF
CDR3nt: TGTGCCACCAGTGATCGGTGGGGGACAGGGACCTACGAGCAGTACTTC

j_gene: TRBJ1-2
d_gene: NA
v_gene: TRBV27
abundance: NA
CDR3aa: CASSLAAGWIFYGYTF
CDR3nt: TGTGCCAGCAGTTTGGCGGCAGGGTGGATCTTCTATGGCTACACCTTC

j_gene: TRBJ2-2
d_gene: TRBD1
v_gene: TRBV5-1
abundance: NA
CDR3aa: CASSWTGGTTGELFF
CDR3nt: TGCGCCAGCAGCTGGACAGGGGGGACCACCGGGGAGCTGTTTTTT

j_gene: TRBJ2-3
d_gene: TRBD1
v_gene: TRBV4-2
abundance: NA
CDR3aa: CASSQAKKQGAPDTQYF
CDR3nt: TGTGCCAGCAGCCAAGCGAAGAAACAGGGGGCACCAGATACGCAGTATTTT

j_gene: TRBJ2-4
d_gene: NA
v_gene: TRBV29-1
abundance: NA
CDR3aa: CSAAPGSGENIQYF
CDR3nt: TGCAGCGCCGCCCCGGGAAGCGGAGAAAACATTCAGTACTTC

j_gene: TRBJ2-3
d_gene: TRBD2
v_gene: TRBV6-6
abundance: NA
CDR3aa: CASSNPSGGPTDTQYF
CDR3nt: TGTGCCAGCAGTAATCCTAGCGGGGGGCCCACAGATACGCAGTATTTT

j_gene: TRBJ1-3
d_gene: NA
v_gene: TRBV30
abundance: few
CDR3aa: CAWSTDTSGNTIYF
CDR3nt: TGTGCCTGGAGTACGGACACGTCTGGAAACACCATATATTTT

j_gene: TRBJ2-7
d_gene: TRBD1
v_gene: TRBV28
abundance: NA
CDR3aa: CASSPDRVEQYF
CDR3nt: TGTGCCAGCAGTCCGGACAGGGTCGAGCAGTACTTC

j_gene: TRBJ1-2
d_gene: NA
v_gene: TRBV19
abundance: NA
CDR3aa: CASSISTDNYGYTF
CDR3nt: TGTGCCAGTAGTATATCCACAGATAACTATGGCTACACCTTC

j_gene: TRBJ1-1
d_gene: NA
v_gene: TRBV5-1
abundance: once
CDR3aa: CASSFQLNTEAFF
CDR3nt: TGCGCCAGCAGCTTCCAGTTGAACACTGAAGCTTTCTTT

j_gene: TRBJ2-2
d_gene: NA
v_gene: TRBV3-1/TRBV3-2
abundance: NA
CDR3aa: CASSQGSGGGELFF
CDR3nt: TGTGCCAGCAGCCAGGGGTCCGGGGGCGGGGAGCTGTTTTTT

j_gene: TRBJ1-1
d_gene: NA
v_gene: TRBV5-1
abundance: few
CDR3aa: CASSLETAFNTEAFF
CDR3nt: TGCGCCAGCAGCCTGGAGACAGCCTTTAACACTGAAGCTTTCTTT

j_gene: TRBJ2-7
d_gene: NA
v_gene: TRBV3-1/TRBV3-2
abundance: NA
CDR3aa: CASSPGGYEQYF
CDR3nt: TGTGCCAGCAGCCCCGGGGGCTACGAGCAGTACTTC

j_gene: TRBJ2-7
d_gene: TRBD1
v_gene: TRBV5-5
abundance: NA
CDR3aa: CASRSWGQGLAEQYF
CDR3nt: TGTGCCAGCAGGTCTTGGGGACAGGGCCTTGCGGAGCAGTACTTC

j_gene: TRBJ1-2
d_gene: NA
v_gene: TRBV11-2
abundance: NA
CDR3aa: CASSSGTGGYTF
CDR3nt: TGTGCCAGCAGCTCGGGGACTGGTGGCTACACCTTC

j_gene: TRBJ2-4
d_gene: NA
v_gene: TRBV6-6
abundance: NA
CDR3aa: CASSYGQGENIQYF
CDR3nt: TGTGCCAGCAGTTACGGGCAGGGCGAAAACATTCAGTACTTC

j_gene: TRBJ2-1
d_gene: TRBD2
v_gene: TRBV30
abundance: NA
CDR3aa: CAWKLGTGGSSYNEQFF
CDR3nt: TGTGCCTGGAAACTAGGGACGGGAGGGAGCTCCTACAATGAGCAGTTCTTC

j_gene: TRBJ2-7
d_gene: NA
v_gene: TRBV19
abundance: NA
CDR3aa: CASSQVGGTGPEYEQYF
CDR3nt: TGTGCCAGTAGTCAGGTTGGGGGGACGGGGCCGGAGTACGAGCAGTACTTC

j_gene: TRBJ1-1
d_gene: NA
v_gene: TRBV10-3
abundance: NA
CDR3aa: CAIRAGGTNTEAFF
CDR3nt: TGTGCCATCAGGGCCGGCGGCACGAACACTGAAGCTTTCTTT

j_gene: TRBJ1-5
d_gene: NA
v_gene: TRBV19
abundance: NA
CDR3aa: CASSSQAGGPQHF
CDR3nt: TGTGCCAGTAGTAGTCAGGCTGGGGGCCCCCAGCATTTT

j_gene: TRBJ2-7
d_gene: NA
v_gene: TRBV5-5
abundance: once
CDR3aa: CASRGRGSTADEQYF
CDR3nt: TGTGCCAGCAGGGGCAGGGGAAGTACGGCAGACGAGCAGTACTTC

j_gene: TRBJ1-2
d_gene: NA
v_gene: TRBV19
abundance: NA
CDR3aa: CASSIGRNGYTF
CDR3nt: TGTGCCAGTAGTATAGGGAGGAATGGCTACACCTTC

j_gene: TRBJ1-3
d_gene: TRBD1
v_gene: TRBV7-9
abundance: NA
CDR3aa: CASSNYQGAGNTIYF
CDR3nt: TGTGCCAGCAGCAACTATCAGGGGGCTGGAAACACCATATATTTT

j_gene: TRBJ1-1
d_gene: TRBD1
v_gene: TRBV5-1
abundance: NA
CDR3aa: CASSPGGKGTEAFF
CDR3nt: TGCGCCAGCAGCCCAGGGGGCAAGGGCACTGAAGCTTTCTTT

j_gene: TRBJ1-3
d_gene: NA
v_gene: TRBV5-1
abundance: NA
CDR3aa: CASSPGDISGNTIYF
CDR3nt: TGCGCCAGCAGCCCCGGTGATATCTCTGGAAACACCATATATTTT

j_gene: TRBJ2-1
d_gene: NA
v_gene: TRBV9
abundance: NA
CDR3aa: CASSVETVNSYNEQFF
CDR3nt: TGTGCCAGCAGCGTAGAGACAGTTAACTCCTACAATGAGCAGTTCTTC

j_gene: TRBJ1-4
d_gene: TRBD1
v_gene: TRBV7-2
abundance: NA
CDR3aa: CASSLGDSEKLFF
CDR3nt: TGTGCCAGCAGCTTAGGGGACAGCGAAAAACTGTTTTTT

j_gene: TRBJ1-1
d_gene: TRBD1
v_gene: TRBV5-1
abundance: NA
CDR3aa: CASSEQGGNTEAFF
CDR3nt: TGCGCCAGCAGCGAACAGGGGGGAAACACTGAAGCTTTCTTT

j_gene: TRBJ1-5
d_gene: NA
v_gene: TRBV6-1
abundance: NA
CDR3aa: CASSEVLGGYQPQHF
CDR3nt: TGTGCCAGCAGTGAAGTCCTCGGGGGATACCAGCCCCAGCATTTT

j_gene: TRBJ2-1
d_gene: TRBD2
v_gene: TRBV18
abundance: NA
CDR3aa: CASSQLAAVGNEQFF
CDR3nt: TGTGCCAGCTCCCAACTAGCGGCCGTAGGCAATGAGCAGTTCTTC

j_gene: TRBJ2-5
d_gene: TRBD2
v_gene: TRBV9
abundance: few
CDR3aa: CASSVDSGRLAETQYF
CDR3nt: TGTGCCAGCAGCGTAGATAGCGGGAGGTTGGCAGAGACCCAGTACTTC

j_gene: TRBJ1-6
d_gene: TRBD1
v_gene: TRBV18
abundance: once
CDR3aa: CASSGQGSHNSPLHF
CDR3nt: TGTGCCAGCTCTGGACAGGGGTCCCATAATTCACCCCTCCACTTT

j_gene: TRBJ2-7
d_gene: NA
v_gene: TRBV16
abundance: NA
CDR3aa: CASSQWSTDSISYEQYF
CDR3nt: TGTGCCAGCAGCCAATGGTCTACAGACAGTATATCTTACGAGCAGTACTTC

j_gene: TRBJ2-1
d_gene: TRBD2
v_gene: TRBV7-3
abundance: NA
CDR3aa: CASSDLSPGLAGTNEQFF
CDR3nt: TGTGCCAGCAGCGATTTATCACCGGGACTAGCGGGGACCAATGAGCAGTTCTTC

j_gene: TRBJ1-1
d_gene: NA
v_gene: TRBV28
abundance: NA
CDR3aa: CASRGADYMNTEAFF
CDR3nt: TGTGCCAGCCGCGGGGCGGACTACATGAACACTGAAGCTTTCTTT

j_gene: TRBJ2-2
d_gene: NA
v_gene: TRBV9
abundance: NA
CDR3aa: CASSGSPRGRLTGELFF
CDR3nt: TGTGCCAGCAGCGGGTCGCCGCGGGGCAGATTAACCGGGGAGCTGTTTTTT

j_gene: TRBJ1-5
d_gene: NA
v_gene: TRBV10-3
abundance: NA
CDR3aa: CAISTEGQPQHF
CDR3nt: TGTGCCATCAGTACGGAGGGTCAGCCCCAGCATTTT

j_gene: TRBJ1-5
d_gene: TRBD1
v_gene: TRBV19
abundance: NA
CDR3aa: CASSMLGGGYQPQHF
CDR3nt: TGTGCCAGTAGTATGTTAGGGGGCGGCTATCAGCCCCAGCATTTT

j_gene: TRBJ2-5
d_gene: TRBD2
v_gene: TRBV24-1
abundance: NA
CDR3aa: CATSEGTRAFQETQYF
CDR3nt: TGTGCCACCAGTGAAGGGACTAGGGCTTTCCAAGAGACCCAGTACTTC

j_gene: TRBJ2-2
d_gene: TRBD2
v_gene: TRBV6-1
abundance: NA
CDR3aa: CASSGRLAGNTGELFF
CDR3nt: TGTGCCAGCAGTGGCAGGCTAGCGGGGAACACCGGGGAGCTGTTTTTT

j_gene: TRBJ1-2
d_gene: NA
v_gene: TRBV19
abundance: few
CDR3aa: CASSPYGQVYGYTF
CDR3nt: TGTGCCAGTAGTCCATACGGACAAGTCTATGGCTACACCTTC

j_gene: TRBJ1-1
d_gene: NA
v_gene: TRBV24-1
abundance: NA
CDR3aa: CATSLWNTEAFF
CDR3nt: TGTGCCACCAGTCTCTGGAACACTGAAGCTTTCTTT

j_gene: TRBJ1-1
d_gene: TRBD1
v_gene: TRBV28
abundance: NA
CDR3aa: CASVIGAGGNTEAFF
CDR3nt: TGTGCCAGCGTTATTGGGGCAGGGGGGAACACTGAAGCTTTCTTT

j_gene: TRBJ2-2
d_gene: NA
v_gene: TRBV2
abundance: NA
CDR3aa: CASSEEQRGPGYYTGELFF
CDR3nt: TGTGCCAGCAGTGAAGAGCAGCGCGGGCCGGGATATTATACCGGGGAGCTGTTTTTT

j_gene: TRBJ1-1
d_gene: NA
v_gene: TRBV6-5
abundance: NA
CDR3aa: CASSYSQGEVGAFF
CDR3nt: TGTGCCAGCAGTTACTCACAGGGTGAGGTGGGCGCTTTCTTT

j_gene: TRBJ1-3
d_gene: NA
v_gene: TRBV19
abundance: NA
CDR3aa: CASSREVGNTIYF
CDR3nt: TGTGCCAGTTCACGAGAAGTTGGAAACACCATATATTTT

j_gene: TRBJ1-5
d_gene: NA
v_gene: TRBV5-7
abundance: NA
CDR3aa: CASSRRVLPPYSNQPQHF
CDR3nt: TGTGCCAGCAGCAGGAGGGTCCTACCCCCCTATAGCAATCAGCCCCAGCATTTT

j_gene: TRBJ1-5
d_gene: TRBD1
v_gene: TRBV24-1
abundance: NA
CDR3aa: CATSDSDRGSNQPQHF
CDR3nt: TGTGCCACCAGTGATTCTGACAGGGGTAGCAATCAGCCCCAGCATTTT

j_gene: TRBJ2-6
d_gene: NA
v_gene: TRBV5-4
abundance: NA
CDR3aa: CASGGTAGANVLTF
CDR3nt: TGTGCCAGCGGGGGGACAGCTGGGGCCAACGTCCTGACTTTC

j_gene: TRBJ1-2
d_gene: NA
v_gene: TRBV6-5
abundance: NA
CDR3aa: CASSQDTMGPYGYTF
CDR3nt: TGTGCCAGCAGCCAGGACACAATGGGGCCGTATGGCTACACCTTC

j_gene: TRBJ2-5
d_gene: TRBD2
v_gene: TRBV5-1
abundance: NA
CDR3aa: CASAIGTSLETQYF
CDR3nt: TGCGCCAGCGCTATCGGGACTAGTTTGGAGACCCAGTACTTC